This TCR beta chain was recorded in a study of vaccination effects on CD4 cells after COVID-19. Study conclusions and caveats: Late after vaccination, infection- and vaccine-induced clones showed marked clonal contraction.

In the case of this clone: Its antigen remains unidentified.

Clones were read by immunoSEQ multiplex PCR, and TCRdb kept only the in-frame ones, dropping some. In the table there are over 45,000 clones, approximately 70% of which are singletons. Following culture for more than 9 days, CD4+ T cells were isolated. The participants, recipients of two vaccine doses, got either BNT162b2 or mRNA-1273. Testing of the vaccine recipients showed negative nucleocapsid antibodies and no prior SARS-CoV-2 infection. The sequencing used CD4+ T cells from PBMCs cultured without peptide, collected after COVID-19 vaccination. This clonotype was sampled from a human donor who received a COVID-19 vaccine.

CDR3 sequence: CASSADYEQYF. The CDR3 region has the DNA TGTGCCAGCAGTGCGGACTACGAGCAGTACTTC. V gene TRBV2 combines with J gene TRBJ2-7; no definite D call. Germline CDR1 SNHLY, CDR2 FYNNEI. With 4 bases removed from V and 3 bases from J, the gap between germline ends came to 4 bases. The CDR3 is 11 residues long.